This T cell receptor (beta chain) came from a study of beta chain features in type 1 diabetes. Study-wide findings and caveats: For Type 1 diabetes patients, all four CD4+ subsets carried TCRB CDR3s that were moderately but significantly shorter.

As to this clone: Its specificity is unknown.

The CDR3 extends over 15 amino acids. CDR1 is KGHSH and CDR2 is LQKENI in the germline V gene. The germline V and J ends were trimmed by 3 bases and 1 base, with 11 bases remaining between them. Reverse transcription of all isolated RNA meant that expressed TCRB transcripts were sequenced. Assay used: immunoSEQ multiplex PCR; TCRdb lists only in-frame clones, some missing. The sample contains 200,000 to 300,000 clones, approximately 13% of which appear only once. J is TRBJ2-3 and V is TRBV18, with no clear D. The source material was naive CD4+ T cells from blood. This clonotype was obtained from a man aged 25 to 40 with type 1 diabetes. DNA of the CDR3: TGTGCCAGCTCACCCATAGCCCAAGGCACAGATACGCAGTATTTT. Translation gives CASSPIAQGTDTQYF.